The 12 T cell receptor beta chains below all came from one sample that was sequenced in a study of blood T cells in healthy people across ages. For the second PCR, which ran for about 6 to 12 cycles, a sample-barcoded 5' primer and a J-beta primer mix were used. TCRdb used MiXCR to reprocess the 5' RACE reads, holding one entry per CDR3 protein. The sample has hundreds of thousands of distinct CDR3 sequences, more than 40% seen once. Sequenced sample: blood. The receptors were gathered from a man aged 60 to 75 in good health.

The rearrangement joins TRBV20-1 to TRBJ2-4; no firm D call. The end of the DNA fits TRBJ2-7 better, so the J call may be wrong. CDR1 and CDR2 from the germline V gene are DFQATT and SNEGSKA (reference sequence). The CDR3 length is 14 residues. This CDR3 reads CSARDHLNPREQYF. CDR3 nucleotides: TGCAGTGCTAGAGATCATCTAAACCCGCGCGAGCAGTACTTC.

This clonotype was seen ten or more times. V is TRBV29-1 and J is TRBJ2-5; D may correspond to TRBD1 or TRBD2 (6 bases each). This CDR3 is 14 amino acids long. Trimming took off 1 base at V and 5 bases at J, with 14 bases between the two ends. Germline CDR1 SQVTM, CDR2 ANQGSEA. The CDR3 sequence is CSVEVPGGWETQYF. The CDR3 nucleotides are TGCAGCGTTGAAGTCCCCGGGGGCTGGGAGACCCAGTACTTC.

This clonotype was seen a few times. The rearrangement links TRBV6-2 or TRBV6-3 to TRBJ1-6; TRBD1 might be the D (5 bases). Looked up from germline, CDR1 is MNHEY and CDR2 is SVGEGT. CDR3 size: 14 residues. V was cut by 2 bases and J by 10 bases, with 12 bases left in between. CDR3 region: CASSYNRRVSPLHF. The DNA for the CDR3 is TGTGCCAGCAGTTACAACAGGCGTGTGTCACCCCTCCACTTT.

This chain joins TRBV9 and TRBJ2-3, with 8 bases lining up with TRBD1. Germline V CDR1 and CDR2: SGDLS, YYNGEE. Trimming removed 3 bases from V and 12 bases from J; junction bases left unmatched: 6. This CDR3 has 12 residues. CDR3 amino acids: CASSALQGVQYF. Written as DNA, the CDR3 is TGTGCCAGCAGCGCTTTACAGGGGGTCCAGTATTTT.

Many counts were recorded for this clonotype. The chain combines TRBV28 with TRBJ2-7, with D perhaps TRBD2 (5 bases). This CDR3 comprises 12 residues. The V gene's germline CDR1 is MDHEN and CDR2 SYDVKM. V lost 6 bases and J 0 bases, leaving 6 bases between the germline ends. The CDR3 DNA sequence: TGTGCCAGCAGCCGGGGCTCCTACGAGCAGTACTTC. Residues: CASSRGSYEQYF.

The genes are TRBV4-3 and TRBJ2-1; 11 nucleotides line up with TRBD2. The trim removed 0 bases at V and 4 bases at J, leaving 5 bases unmatched. CDR1 and CDR2 (germline): LGHNA, YSLEER. The CDR3 has 17 residues. In nucleotides, the CDR3 is TGCGCCAGCAGCCAAGATCTAGCGGGGGGATGGTACAATGAGCAGTTCTTC. Its translation is CASSQDLAGGWYNEQFF.

This clonotype was observed a few times. The chain is built from TRBV6-5 and TRBJ1-1, with TRBD1 identical over 7 bases. This CDR3 region has 15 residues. The germline CDR1 and CDR2 sequences are MNHEY and SVGAGI. J lost 7 bases, V lost 1 base, and 9 bases had no gene match. CDR3 sequence (DNA): TGTGCCAGCAGTTACTTGGGACAGTGGGGCAGTGAAGCTTTCTTT. Translation: CASSYLGQWGSEAFF.

This clonotype has more than one count but fewer than ten. The chain recombines TRBV5-6 with TRBJ1-5, with D perhaps matching TRBD1 (6 bases). Germline CDR1 and CDR2: SGHDT and YYEEEE. The CDR3 has 15 amino acids. Trimming pared 2 bases from V and 5 bases from J, leaving 14 bases between. CDR3 DNA sequence: TGTGCCAGCAGCTTTGGACAGCTATCCGATCAGCCCCAGCATTTT. Translation: CASSFGQLSDQPQHF.

The chain has TRBV2 and TRBJ2-1, with D possibly being TRBD1 or TRBD2 (5 bases each). CDR1 is SNHLY, CDR2 FYNNEI, per germline. There are 15 residues in the CDR3. Trimming removed 3 bases from V and 6 bases from J, with 15 bases in between. CDR3 bases: TGTGCCAGCAGTGATAGGGGACCCCCCTTCAATGAGCAGTTCTTC. Protein: CASSDRGPPFNEQFF.

The chain carries TRBV12-3 or TRBV12-4 and TRBJ1-4; 7 nucleotides align to TRBD1. The CDR3 length is 17 residues. The junction had 21 bases not matched to a gene; V was cut back by 7 bases and J by 10 bases. The CDR3 is CASKTDRDRFTLGKLFF. The CDR3 bases are TGTGCCAGCAAAACCGACAGGGACCGTTTCACCCTGGGAAAACTGTTTTTT.

This chain links TRBV6-2 or TRBV6-3 with TRBJ1-1; possibly TRBD1 for D (5 bases). The CDR3 is 13 amino acids. Trimming took 6 bases from V and 4 from J, leaving 12 bases between them. CDR1 and CDR2 from the germline V gene are MNHEY and SVGEGT. The CDR3 DNA reads TGTGCCAGCAGCCATAAGGGGAGCACTGAAGCTTTCTTT. Amino acid sequence: CASSHKGSTEAFF.

The genes are TRBV4-1 and TRBJ2-5; no clear D gene. Near its end, the DNA agrees better with TRBJ2-1, so the J call may be wrong. CDR3 length: 13 residues. Germline V gene sequence: CDR1 MGHRA, CDR2 YSYEKL. The CDR3 here is CASSQPSGETQFF. In nucleotides, the CDR3 is TGCGCCAGCAGCCAACCGTCAGGAGAGACCCAGTTCTTC.